The 15 T cell receptor beta chains in this list originate from one sample, sequenced in a study of lymphopenia after photon versus proton radiotherapy. Sequenced by immunoSEQ multiplex PCR; TCRdb stores in-frame clones only, minus some. The sample lists tens of thousands of clones, 85% occurring once. The sample consisted of peripheral blood, taken from a patient treated with photon-based radiotherapy. These receptor sequences come from a man aged 55 to 69 with pancreatic cancer.

This clone was observed a handful of times. The chain couples TRBV4-3 to TRBJ1-2, with a tentative D call TRBD1 (6 bases). This CDR3 is 13 amino acids long. Trimming left V 4 bases short and J 7 bases short, with 13 bases between. Germline V gene data show CDR1 as LGHNA and CDR2 as YSLEER. DNA for the CDR3: TGCGCCAGCAGCCCGATGCTCAGGGGTGGCTACACCTTC. This sequence encodes CASSPMLRGGYTF.

This clone came up a few times. The J gene is TRBJ2-7, the V gene TRBV5-4, with 7 bases that match TRBD1. The germline CDR1 and CDR2 sequences are SGHNT and YYREEE (reference sequence). J lost 5 bases, V lost 4 bases, and 9 bases had no gene match. The length of the CDR3 is 14 residues. CDR3: CASSRPGQRHEQYF. The CDR3 nucleotides read TGTGCCAGCAGCCGCCCGGGACAGCGGCACGAGCAGTACTTC.

This sequence joins TRBV15 and TRBJ2-7; a possible D gene is TRBD2 (6 bases). Germline V CDR1 and CDR2: LNHNV, YYDKDF (reference sequence). The V gene lost 0 bases and the J gene lost 1 base, with 13 bases spanning the gap. This CDR3 comprises 16 residues. The CDR3 nucleotides are TGTGCCACCAGCAGAGATCCCCGGGCGGGGTCCTACGAGCAGTACTTC. The encoded protein is CATSRDPRAGSYEQYF.

This sequence joins TRBV5-4 and TRBJ2-1; tentatively, D is TRBD1 (6 bases). The CDR3 runs 16 residues. The V end lost 5 bases, the J end lost 1 base, and 16 bases lay between the germline ends. The germline V gene encodes CDR1 SGHNT and CDR2 YYREEE (reference sequence). The CDR3 DNA reads as TGTGCCAGCAGTTCAGGGGCCGCGTCATCCTACAATGAGCAGTTCTTC. Translated: CASSSGAASSYNEQFF.

The chain couples TRBV27 to TRBJ2-7; a weak D match, TRBD2 (6 bases). Trimming took 1 base from V and 3 from J, leaving 13 bases between them. The CDR3 has 15 amino acids. Germline-derived CDR1 and CDR2 are MNHEY and SMNVEV (reference sequence). The DNA for the CDR3 is TGTGCCAGCAGTTTATTATCCGGGGGTCGCTACGAGCAGTACTTC. It encodes CASSLLSGGRYEQYF.

V gene TRBV7-8 combines with J gene TRBJ2-1; 10 nucleotides line up with TRBD1. Trimming removed 3 bases from V and 6 bases from J; junction bases left unmatched: 2. The CDR3 is 14 amino acids. The V gene's germline CDR1 is SGHVS and CDR2 FQNEAQ. The CDR3 DNA is TGTGCCAGCAGCTTTCGGACAGGGGGCAATGAGCAGTTCTTC. Amino acids: CASSFRTGGNEQFF. The whole variable domain, filled in from reference TRBV7-8 and TRBJ2-1, reads GAGVSQSPRYKVAKRGQDVALRCDPISGHVSLFWYQQALGQGPEFLTYFQNEAQLDKSGLPSDRFFAERPEGSVSTLKIQRTQQEDSAVYLCASSFRTGGNEQFFGPGTRLTVL.

This clone was recorded a few times. This chain joins TRBV6-6 and TRBJ2-4, with 10 bases matching TRBD1. The CDR3 has 13 residues. Germline loops: CDR1 MNHNY, CDR2 SVGAGI (reference sequence). J lost 7 bases, V lost 5 bases, and 2 bases had no gene match. CDR3 protein: CASSAGQGNIQYF. In nucleotides, the CDR3 is TGTGCCAGCAGTGCGGGACAGGGGAACATTCAGTACTTC.

V is TRBV10-3 and J is TRBJ2-1; 8 nucleotides agree with TRBD2. The CDR3 consists of 13 residues. With V trimmed by 6 bases and J by 7 bases, 5 bases remained unmatched. Germline V gene data show CDR1 as ENHRY and CDR2 as SYGVKD. Here the CDR3 reads CAISGGARNEQFF. The CDR3 DNA reads TGTGCCATCAGCGGGGGGGCCCGAAATGAGCAGTTCTTC.

This clone was detected a few times. This chain uses TRBV15 with TRBJ1-6; 8 bases fit TRBD1. V gave up 3 bases and J gave up 10 bases; unmatched junction bases: 8. This CDR3 region has 15 residues. Germline CDR1 and CDR2: LNHNV and YYDKDF (reference sequence). Here the CDR3 reads CATSSRQGLVSPLHF. The DNA of the CDR3 is TGTGCCACCAGCAGCCGACAGGGGTTAGTCTCACCCCTCCACTTT.

CDR3: CAISGTLADTQYF. CDR3 nucleotide sequence: TGTGCCATCAGTGGGACCCTAGCAGATACGCAGTATTTT. The V gene is TRBV10-3, the J gene TRBJ2-3; D remains unclear. V lost 4 bases and J 4 bases, leaving 9 bases between the germline ends. The CDR3 contains 13 residues. CDR1 is ENHRY, CDR2 SYGVKD, per germline.

In nucleotides, the CDR3 is TGTGCCAGCAGCACTCGGACAGGGAACTACAATGAGCAGTTCTTC. It translates to CASSTRTGNYNEQFF. V gene TRBV9 combines with J gene TRBJ2-1; 8 nucleotides align to TRBD1. The CDR3 is made up of 15 amino acids. J was trimmed by 3 bases and V by 4 bases; bases with no gene match: 6. Germline-derived CDR1 and CDR2 are SGDLS and YYNGEE.

The genes are TRBV30 and TRBJ2-2; TRBD2 matches at 8 bases. Unmatched junction bases numbered 0, after V lost 3 bases and J lost 6 bases. The CDR3 covers 12 residues. Germline CDR1 GTSNPN, CDR2 SVGIG (reference sequence). The CDR3 is CAWSGGAGELFF. The DNA of the CDR3 is TGTGCCTGGAGCGGGGGGGCCGGGGAGCTGTTTTTT.

The chain is built from TRBV6-5 and TRBJ2-7; maybe TRBD1 (5 bases). CDR3 length equals 15 residues. Trimming pared 4 bases from V and 1 base from J, leaving 14 bases between. CDR1 and CDR2 (germline): MNHEY, SVGAGI. DNA of the CDR3: TGTGCCAGCAGTTTAAGGCAGGGAATATCCTACGAGCAGTACTTC. Encoded protein: CASSLRQGISYEQYF.

The chain recombines TRBV11-2 with TRBJ1-1, with D unclear. Deletions cut 8 bases from V and 0 bases from J, with 7 bases between. The CDR3 length is 12 residues. CDR1 and CDR2 from the germline V gene are SGHAT and FQNNGV. CDR3 coding DNA: TGTGCCAGCGGCGAGTTGAACACTGAAGCTTTCTTT. This encodes CASGELNTEAFF.

The chain recombines TRBV7-6 with TRBJ2-3; 8 nucleotides match TRBD2. V shed 5 bases and J 4 bases; nucleotides not matched to a gene: 11. The CDR3 totals 16 residues. The germline CDR1 and CDR2 sequences are SGHVS and FNYEAQ. CDR3 region: CASSPTRGGLADTQYF. The CDR3 bases are TGTGCCAGCAGCCCGACCCGGGGGGGGCTTGCAGATACGCAGTATTTT.